This TCR beta chain comes out of a study of identical twins. The germline CDR1 and CDR2 sequences are MNHEY and SMNVEV (reference sequence). With V trimmed by 6 bases and J by 0 bases, 11 bases remained unmatched. CDR3 length equals 17 residues. TCRdb redid the calling of the 5' RACE reads with MiXCR, one entry per CDR3 protein. The sample records around 570,000 distinct CDR3 sequences, 9.6% being singletons. This clonotype was counted a few times. These data were also reused for a study on yellow fever vaccine responses in identical twins.

Sequenced input: PBMCs. The V call is TRBV27, the J call TRBJ2-3; TRBD2 aligns across 8 bases. The source of this sequence is a young woman in good health. The CDR3 is CASRKSELAVSTDTQYF. CDR3 nucleotide sequence: TGTGCCAGCAGAAAGTCCGAACTAGCGGTCAGCACAGATACGCAGTATTTT.